A selection of T cell receptor beta chains follows, all from one sample in a study of cytomegalovirus exposure and HLA in healthy donors. Sequencing was performed with immunoSEQ multiplex PCR; in TCRdb, only in-frame clones are kept and a portion is missing. In the table there are approximately 200,000 clones, around three quarters of which are singletons. The sample taken for sequencing was PBMCs. All receptors derive from a woman in her twenties or thirties in good health and CMV-seropositive. CDR3s include the opening cysteine and the closing phenylalanine or tryptophan.

length | V | CDR3
16 | TRBV10-2 | CASSESSSGVGDTQYF
14 | TRBV7-6 | CASSEQGATYGYTF
15 | TRBV27 | CASSLFPSGAYEQYF
16 | TRBV6-6 | CASSYPGQGGADTQYF
17 | TRBV4-1 | CASSQDPGTSGYNEQFF
16 | TRBV6-5 | CASSYGGPPLTGELFF
16 | TRBV6-5 | CASSYSIEGDFYEQYF
14 | TRBV10-3 | CAISGPKSTDTQYF
17 | TRBV19 | CASSTRLAGGYTDTQYF
15 | TRBV5-6 | CASSWDRANTGELFF
17 | TRBV7-6 | CASSLPDSGGSTDTQYF
16 | TRBV7-9 | CASSLGTSGGSDTQYF
14 | TRBV15 | CATSPTGSHGELFF
14 | TRBV5-1 | CASSSRAENYGYTF
15 | TRBV2 | CASRTGQEEGNEQFF
14 | TRBV29-1 | CSVAVGSGNQPQHF
15 | TRBV6-6 | CAGHPSGGAADTQYF
15 | TRBV2 | CASSSGLARRSEQFF
13 | TRBV6-5 | CASSTGAGYEQYF
15 | TRBV5-6 | CASSPVGVLNTEAFF
14 | TRBV5-1 | CASSLDTGSYEQYF
16 | TRBV27 | CASSSWGRGSTDTQYF
13 | TRBV27 | CASSFRGTGELFF
14 | TRBV29-1 | CSVEIGRAKSEQYF
15 | TRBV30 | CAWSVGVLGQETQYF
14 | TRBV18 | CASSMDREENTIYF
13 | TRBV5-1 | CASSSGTNDEQFF
15 | TRBV19 | CASSMPASGVYEQYF